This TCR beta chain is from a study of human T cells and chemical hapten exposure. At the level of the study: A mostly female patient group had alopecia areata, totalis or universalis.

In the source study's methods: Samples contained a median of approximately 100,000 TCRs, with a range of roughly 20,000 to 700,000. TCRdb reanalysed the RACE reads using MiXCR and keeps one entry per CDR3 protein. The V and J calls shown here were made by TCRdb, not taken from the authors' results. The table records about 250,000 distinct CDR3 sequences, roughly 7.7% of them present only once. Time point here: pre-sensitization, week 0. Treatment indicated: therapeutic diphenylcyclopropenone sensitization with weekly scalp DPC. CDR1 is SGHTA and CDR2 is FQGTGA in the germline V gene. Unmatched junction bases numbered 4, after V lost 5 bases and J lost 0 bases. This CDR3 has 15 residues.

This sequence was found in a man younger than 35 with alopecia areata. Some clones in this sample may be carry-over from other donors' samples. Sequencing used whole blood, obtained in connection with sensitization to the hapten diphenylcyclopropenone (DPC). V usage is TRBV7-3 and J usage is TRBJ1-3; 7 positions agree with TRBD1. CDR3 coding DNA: TGTGCCAGCAGCCCAGGGGGGGCCTCTGGAAACACCATATATTTT. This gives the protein CASSPGGASGNTIYF. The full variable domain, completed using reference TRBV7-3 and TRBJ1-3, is GAGVSQTPSNKVTEKGKYVELRCDPISGHTALYWYRQSLGQGPEFLIYFQGTGAADDSGLPNDRFFAVRPEGSVSTLKIQRTERGDSAVYLCASSPGGASGNTIYFGEGSWLTVV.